This T cell receptor (beta chain) was obtained from a study of blood T cell repertoires in COVID-19. Study context: The United States, Italy and Spain were the sources of the acute and convalescent COVID-19 samples. The analysed material was cDNA or gDNA that came from T cells, B-cell-depleted T cells, or PBMCs.

Per germline, CDR1 SNHLY and CDR2 FYNNEI. V lost 2 bases and J lost 4, with 13 bases in between. The CDR3 spans 15 residues. The authors' processing: Researchers report that nucleated cell counts were estimated from reference gene primer amplification. Only in-frame clones appear in the TCRdb table, and some are missing; sequencing was by immunoSEQ multiplex PCR. For V, J and clone size, that table is used; D and trimming come from the DNA. This table holds some 14,000 clones, 84% found once. This clone was detected a few times. This TCR derives from a man between 45 and 60 years old with active COVID-19. The V call is TRBV2, the J call TRBJ2-3, with D possibly matching TRBD1 (7 bases). Source material: peripheral blood. The CDR3 DNA is TGTGCCAGCAGTGAACAGGGGGGAATATCAGATACGCAGTATTTT. Its translation is CASSEQGGISDTQYF.